This TCR beta chain was recorded in a study of regulatory T cells in long-lasting Graves disease. Study as a whole: With positive TSH receptor antibodies and over 5 years of antithyroid drugs, Graves' disease was considered persistent.

The time point was: persistent/refractory GD, antithyroid drugs over 5 years with positive TRAb. Isolated PBMC RNA provided the starting material for the TCR library. Into tubes containing EDTA, roughly 8.8 milliliters of peripheral blood were drawn. Libraries of TCR beta came from iRepertoire HTBI primers plus Arm-PCR of CDR3 regions. In the source study's methods: Sequenced samples collectively carried around 60 TRBV and 14 TRBJ segments. TCRdb ran MiXCR on the multiplex PCR reads and lists one entry per CDR3 protein. The V and J calls follow TCRdb's processing rather than the paper's. This table has roughly 400,000 distinct CDR3 sequences, around 21% appearing once. This clonotype was recorded many times. Its cognate antigen is unknown. The V gene's germline CDR1 is MNHEY and CDR2 SMNVEV (reference sequence). The length of the CDR3 is 14 residues. V lost 1 base, J lost 2 bases, and 9 bases lay in between.

Study results and caveats: For persistent Graves' patients, TCR diversity was lower than for newly diagnosed ones.

This TCR was sampled from a female donor with Graves disease. This sequence joins TRBV27 and TRBJ2-7; D is ambiguous. The material sequenced was peripheral blood mononuclear cells (PBMCs), taken when the disease was refractory, from a patient treated with antithyroid drugs. The CDR3 reads CASSLYPSPYEQYF. DNA of the CDR3: TGTGCCAGCAGTTTATACCCATCTCCCTACGAGCAGTACTTC.